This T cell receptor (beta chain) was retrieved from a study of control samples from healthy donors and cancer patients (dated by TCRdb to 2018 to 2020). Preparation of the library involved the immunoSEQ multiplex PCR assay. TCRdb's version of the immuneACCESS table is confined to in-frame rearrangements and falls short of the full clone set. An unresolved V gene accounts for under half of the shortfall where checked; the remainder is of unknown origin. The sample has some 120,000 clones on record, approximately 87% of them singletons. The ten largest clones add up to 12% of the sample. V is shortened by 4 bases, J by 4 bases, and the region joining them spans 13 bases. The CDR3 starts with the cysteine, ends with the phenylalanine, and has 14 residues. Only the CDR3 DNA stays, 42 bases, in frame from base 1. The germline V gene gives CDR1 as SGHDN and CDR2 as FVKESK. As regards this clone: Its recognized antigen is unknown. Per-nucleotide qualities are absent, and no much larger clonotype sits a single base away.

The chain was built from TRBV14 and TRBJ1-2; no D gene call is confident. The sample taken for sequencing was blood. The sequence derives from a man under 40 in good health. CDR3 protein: CASSPDGRSYGYTF. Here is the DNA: TGTGCCAGCAGCCCCGATGGCAGATCCTATGGCTACACCTTC.